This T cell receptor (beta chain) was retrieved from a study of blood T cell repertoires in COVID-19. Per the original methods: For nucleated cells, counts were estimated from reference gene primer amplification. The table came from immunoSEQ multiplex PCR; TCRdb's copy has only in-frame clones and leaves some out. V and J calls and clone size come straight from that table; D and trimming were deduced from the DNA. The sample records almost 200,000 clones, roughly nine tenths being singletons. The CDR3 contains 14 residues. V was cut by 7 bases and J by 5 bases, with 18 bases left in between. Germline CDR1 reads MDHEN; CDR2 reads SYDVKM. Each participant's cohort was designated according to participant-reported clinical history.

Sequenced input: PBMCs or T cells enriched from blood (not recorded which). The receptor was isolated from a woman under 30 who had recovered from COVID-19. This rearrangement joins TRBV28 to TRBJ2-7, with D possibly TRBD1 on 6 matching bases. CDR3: CASISGTRAHEQYF. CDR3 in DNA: TGTGCCAGCATCTCCGGGACAAGGGCCCACGAGCAGTACTTC.